Listed here are 29 T cell receptor beta chains from one sample, sequenced in a study of cytomegalovirus exposure and HLA in healthy donors listed by TCRdb under 2017. The library relied on the immunoSEQ multiplex PCR assay. For the multiplex PCR, a mixture combining 60 forward primers for TCR Vbeta segments and 13 reverse primers for TCR Jbeta segments was used. In TCRdb, the immuneACCESS table is reduced to in-frame sequences with V and J assigned. These tables do not hold every clone; where another copy was compared, an unresolved V gene accounts for under half, and the others remain unexplained. Counted in this sample were 150,000 to 200,000 clones; about three quarters of them appeared once. Approximately 0.89% of the sample comes from the top ten. Input material: PBMCs. These receptor sequences come from a woman aged 45-65 years in good health and CMV-seropositive.

The chain employs TRBV5-5 and TRBJ2-4; a possible D gene is TRBD1 (6 bases). The CDR3 sequence is 15 residues long. With 3 bases removed from V and 0 bases from J, the gap between germline ends came to 10 bases. In germline, CDR1 is SGHKS, CDR2 YYEKEE (reference sequence). The CDR3 loop is CASSSGQLAKNIQYF. The CDR3 region has the DNA TGTGCCAGCAGCTCCGGACAGTTAGCCAAAAACATTCAGTACTTC.

This clone was seen a handful of times. An end of the junction does not agree with germline; a read error may underlie this. The chain recombines TRBV29-1 with TRBJ2-7; 9 positions match TRBD2. The CDR3 covers 13 residues. CDR1 is SQVTM, CDR2 ANQGSEA, per germline. DNA of the CDR3: TGCGGCGTTGATGGCGGGAGGGCCTACGAGCAGTACTTC. This gives the protein CGVDGGRAYEQYF.

The chain employs TRBV9 and TRBJ1-2, with D perhaps matching TRBD1 (5 bases). The CDR3 runs 13 residues. From germline, CDR1 is SGDLS and CDR2 YYNGEE. V was pared by 4 bases and J by 6 bases, with 13 bases between. This CDR3 is CASSHGRVDGYTF. DNA for the CDR3: TGTGCCAGCAGCCATGGCAGGGTGGATGGCTACACCTTC.

V is TRBV6-5 and J is TRBJ2-5; D might be TRBD2 (5 bases). The J call could be wrong; TRBJ2-7 is a better fit for the DNA end. This CDR3 comprises 15 residues. The germline gives CDR1 MNHEY, CDR2 SVGAGI. As DNA, the CDR3 is TGTGCCAGCAGTCCCCCCGGGGTCAGACACTACGAGCAGTACTTC. Residues: CASSPPGVRHYEQYF.

The chain couples TRBV7-9 to TRBJ2-3; 7 bases agree with TRBD1. J was trimmed by 2 bases and V by 5 bases; bases with no gene match: 10. Germline CDR1 SEHNR, CDR2 FQNEAQ (reference sequence). This CDR3 comprises 16 residues. The CDR3 here is CASSVGDSTFTDTQYF. CDR3 sequence (DNA): TGTGCCAGCAGCGTCGGGGACAGCACCTTCACAGATACGCAGTATTTT.

The CDR3 sequence: CAWQPGTSGPGNEQFF. The CDR3 coding sequence is TGTGCCTGGCAGCCCGGGACTAGCGGGCCTGGGAATGAGCAGTTCTTC. V usage is TRBV30 and J usage is TRBJ2-1; 12 positions match TRBD2. Germline V gene lookup returns CDR1 GTSNPN and CDR2 SVGIG (reference sequence). Germline trimming cut 5 bases from V and 7 bases from J; bases unmatched to any gene: 12. The CDR3 contains 16 residues.

To note about this clone: Distinct nucleotide sequences in the sample also encode this CDR3. The chain combines TRBV29-1 with TRBJ1-2; 12 nucleotides agree with TRBD1. J gave up 3 bases and V 3 bases, and 5 bases lay outside the gene matches. CDR3 size: 15 residues. Germline V gives CDR1 SQVTM, CDR2 ANQGSEA. The CDR3 DNA is TGCAGCGTTGAGGGACAGGGGGCGAGCGACTATGGCTACACCTTC. The encoded protein is CSVEGQGASDYGYTF.

This clone was seen more than once but under ten times. The gene calls are TRBV19 and TRBJ1-5; 7 positions agree with TRBD1. The CDR3 loop spans 14 amino acids. Germline assignment: CDR1 LNHDA and CDR2 SQIVND (reference sequence). The trim removed 3 bases at V and 5 bases at J, leaving 4 bases unmatched. The CDR3 loop reads CASSIGQVYQPQHF. CDR3 in DNA: TGTGCCAGTAGTATTGGACAGGTGTATCAGCCCCAGCATTTT.

The sample holds one count of this clone. The chain employs TRBV18 and TRBJ2-5; D perhaps matches TRBD2 (6 bases). CDR1 and CDR2 (germline): KGHSH, LQKENI. V lost 0 bases, J lost 4 bases, and 12 bases lay in between. This CDR3 region has 15 residues. CDR3: CASSPPRRGRETQYF. In DNA form, the CDR3 reads TGTGCCAGCTCACCACCTCGACGGGGGAGAGAGACCCAGTACTTC.

The chain joins TRBV11-2 to TRBJ2-7, with TRBD1 matching over 9 bases. CDR3 length: 15 residues. Germline V lookup: CDR1 SGHAT, CDR2 FQNNGV. The V gene end was trimmed by 3 bases and the J gene end by 9 bases; junction bases not matched to a gene: 12. CDR3 sequence: CASSFTGTGPSAQYF. The CDR3 nucleotides are TGTGCCAGCAGCTTCACCGGGACAGGGCCCTCGGCGCAGTACTTC.

The V call is TRBV27, the J call TRBJ2-2, with 8 bases that match TRBD1. Germline CDR1 and CDR2: MNHEY and SMNVEV (reference sequence). J was trimmed by 4 bases and V by 3 bases; bases with no gene match: 4. The CDR3 contains 15 residues. CDR3 DNA: TGTGCCAGCAGTTTCAGGGGGCGCAGCACCGGGGAGCTGTTTTTT. Translating it yields CASSFRGRSTGELFF.

V gene TRBV13 combines with J gene TRBJ2-4; 8 positions match TRBD1. The CDR3 spans 14 residues. CDR1 is PRHDT and CDR2 is FYEKMQ in the germline V gene (reference sequence). Trimming cost V 0 bases and J 7 bases; bases outside gene matches: 2. The CDR3 DNA reads TGTGCCAGCAGCTTAGGGACAGGGGAGAACATTCAGTACTTC. Translating gives CASSLGTGENIQYF. The full variable domain, in which reference TRBV13 and TRBJ2-4 provide the parts outside the CDR3, is AAGVIQSPRHLIKEKRETATLKCYPIPRHDTVYWYQQGPGQDPQFLISFYEKMQSDKGSIPDRFSAQQFSDYHSELNMSSLELGDSALYFCASSLGTGENIQYFGAGTRLSVL.

This chain joins TRBV7-9 and TRBJ2-3; TRBD2 matches at 10 bases. Trimming cost V 1 base and J 1 base; bases outside gene matches: 2. The CDR3 is made up of 16 amino acids. Looked up from germline, CDR1 is SEHNR and CDR2 is FQNEAQ (reference sequence). This chain's CDR3 is CASSLGLAGGTDTQYF. CDR3 DNA: TGTGCCAGCAGCTTAGGGCTAGCGGGAGGCACAGATACGCAGTATTTT.

The CDR3 coding sequence is TGTGCCAGCAGCTTATCCACGGGAGGGCCCTACGAGCAGTACTTC. Protein sequence: CASSLSTGGPYEQYF. The chain links TRBV7-2 to TRBJ2-7, with 8 positions matching TRBD2. The CDR3 has 15 amino acids. V trimming: 2 bases; J trimming: 2 bases; junction bases outside the gene matches: 5. The germline gives CDR1 SGHTA, CDR2 FQGNSA.

The rearrangement uses TRBV11-2 and TRBJ2-1, with D possibly TRBD1 on 5 matching bases. Trimming took 0 bases from V and 10 from J, leaving 10 bases between them. This CDR3 region has 13 residues. Germline CDR1 reads SGHAT; CDR2 reads FQNNGV. CDR3 DNA: TGTGCCAGCAGCTTAGATATGGCAGGGGAGCAGTTCTTC. Amino acids: CASSLDMAGEQFF. The full variable domain, with the rest looked up from reference TRBV11-2 and TRBJ2-1, is EAGVAQSPRYKIIEKRQSVAFWCNPISGHATLYWYQQILGQGPKLLIQFQNNGVVDDSQLPKDRFSAERLKGVDSTLKIQPAKLEDSAVYLCASSLDMAGEQFFGPGTRLTVL.

The chain's CDR3 is CASSYNPSGSNEQFF. In DNA, the CDR3 is TGTGCCAGCAGTTACAATCCTAGCGGGAGTAATGAGCAGTTCTTC. J is TRBJ2-1 and V is TRBV6-6, with 10 bases aligning to TRBD2. The CDR3 is 15 residues long. V lost 2 bases, J lost 7 bases, and 5 bases stayed unmatched. CDR1 and CDR2 (germline): MNHNY, SVGAGI (reference sequence).

This chain links TRBV13 with TRBJ2-1, with a weak D call TRBD2 (5 bases). The CDR3 has 12 residues. CDR1 PRHDT and CDR2 FYEKMQ come from the germline V gene (reference sequence). V shed 3 bases and J shed 10 bases, with 10 bases lying between them. CDR3 nucleotide sequence: TGTGCCAGCAGCTTTAGTCGGAGGGAGCAGTTCTTC. Its translation is CASSFSRREQFF.

In its sample, this clone was seen a few times. V and J are TRBV5-6 and TRBJ2-1, with TRBD2 as a possible D gene (6 bases). CDR1 SGHDT and CDR2 YYEEEE come from the germline V gene. This CDR3 contains 17 residues. V dropped 4 bases and J dropped 8 bases, with 25 bases sitting between them. The CDR3 DNA is TGTGCCAGCAGCATGGGGCGGGACTCAGGGAGTGGCGATGAGCAGTTCTTC. Encoded protein: CASSMGRDSGSGDEQFF.

V is TRBV7-3 and J is TRBJ2-3; TRBD2 matches 7 bases. The V gene's germline CDR1 is SGHTA and CDR2 FQGTGA. V gave up 0 bases and J gave up 7 bases; unmatched junction bases: 1. The CDR3 covers 13 residues. CDR3 sequence reads: CASSLTGTNTQYF. DNA of the CDR3: TGTGCCAGCAGCTTAACGGGGACTAATACGCAGTATTTT.

The J gene is TRBJ2-3, the V gene TRBV9; 7 bases match TRBD2. CDR3 size: 14 residues. The V segment lost 3 bases and the J segment 8 bases; nucleotides outside the gene matches: 9. Germline V CDR1 and CDR2: SGDLS, YYNGEE. The CDR3: CASSAGLGSGTQYF. In nucleotides, the CDR3 is TGTGCCAGCAGCGCTGGACTAGGTTCGGGTACGCAGTATTTT.

The chain is built from TRBV5-4 and TRBJ2-4; maybe TRBD2 (5 bases). The CDR3 loop spans 16 amino acids. Germline CDR1 is SGHNT and CDR2 is YYREEE (reference sequence). Trimming pared 3 bases from V and 8 bases from J, leaving 21 bases between. This CDR3 reads CASSSGMGQSKYIQYF. CDR3 DNA: TGTGCCAGCAGCTCGGGAATGGGCCAGAGCAAGTACATTCAGTACTTC.

This sequence joins TRBV6-6 and TRBJ1-2; 8 bases fit TRBD1. V lost 5 bases and J lost 4; bases outside the gene matches: 12. In germline, CDR1 is MNHNY, CDR2 SVGAGI (reference sequence). The CDR3 has 16 residues. CDR3 region: CASSAHPGQDFYGYTF. CDR3 sequence (DNA): TGTGCCAGCAGTGCGCACCCGGGACAGGATTTCTATGGCTACACCTTC.

This clone showed up just a few times. This rearrangement joins TRBV6-5 to TRBJ1-1; D is perhaps TRBD1 (6 bases). Germline values: CDR1 MNHEY, CDR2 SVGAGI. This CDR3 contains 15 residues. Trimming stripped 0 bases from V and 2 bases from J, with 10 bases between. CDR3 region: CASSYSRGGNTEAFF. CDR3 coding DNA: TGTGCCAGCAGTTACTCTAGGGGGGGTAACACTGAAGCTTTCTTT.

The chain has TRBV6-1 and TRBJ2-2, with 7 bases lining up with TRBD2. CDR1 MNHNS and CDR2 SASEGT come from the germline V gene. CDR3 length: 12 amino acids. J gave up 11 bases and V 6 bases, and 6 bases lay outside the gene matches. This CDR3 reads CASRVRGTELFF. Here the CDR3 DNA reads TGTGCCAGCAGAGTGCGGGGGACTGAGCTGTTTTTT.

The rearrangement joins TRBV21-1 to TRBJ2-1; the DNA was not compared with TRBD2, the D call given in the table. TRBV21-1 counts as a pseudogene. The CDR3 is 15 amino acids. The CDR3 loop reads CASSKIAGSYNEQFF. The CDR3, as DNA: TGTGCCAGCAGCAAAATAGCGGGCTCCTACAATGAGCAGTTCTTC.

This clone was counted once. The V call is TRBV29-1, the J call TRBJ2-3, with a weak D call TRBD1 (6 bases). The CDR3 has 15 residues. Germline values: CDR1 SQVTM, CDR2 ANQGSEA. Between the trimmed V and J ends, which lost 6 bases and 2 bases, there was a span of 18 bases. The CDR3 region is CSVTGHGGFTDTQYF. The CDR3, as DNA: TGCAGCGTAACGGGACACGGAGGTTTCACAGATACGCAGTATTTT.

The CDR3 spells CASSLGQSANYGYTF. CDR3 nucleotide sequence: TGCGCCAGCAGCTTAGGACAGTCCGCTAACTATGGCTACACCTTC. The chain employs TRBV5-1 and TRBJ1-2; tentative D call: TRBD1 (6 bases). Germline V gene data show CDR1 as SGHRS and CDR2 as YFSETQ. V lost 2 bases and J lost 0, with 11 bases in between. The CDR3 is made up of 15 amino acids.

The rearrangement uses TRBV28 and TRBJ1-1; no clear D. Germline V gives CDR1 MDHEN, CDR2 SYDVKM. There are 13 residues in the CDR3. V was clipped by 5 bases and J by 6 bases, with 13 bases between them. The CDR3 protein is CASSPPNEPEAFF. As DNA, the CDR3 is TGTGCCAGCAGTCCCCCGAATGAGCCTGAAGCTTTCTTT.

V gene TRBV27 combines with J gene TRBJ2-7, with 8 bases aligning to TRBD1. V was clipped by 2 bases and J by 6 bases; unmatched bases: 9. In germline, CDR1 is MNHEY, CDR2 SMNVEV (reference sequence). The CDR3 is made up of 15 amino acids. The CDR3 DNA is TGTGCCAGCAGTTTAAAACAGGGGGTAATTCTCGAGCAGTACTTC. Encoded protein: CASSLKQGVILEQYF.